This TCR beta chain was recorded in a study of cytomegalovirus exposure and HLA in healthy donors (dated by TCRdb to 2016 to 2017). Broadly, across the study: An earlier analysis of 587 of the donors reported 276 Gb of sequence data and 117 million unique TCR beta sequences obtained from approximately 180 million T cells. An early release covering more than 500 HLA-typed donors comprised approximately 300 gigabases of sequencing data and roughly 86 million unique TCR sequences. Among the roughly 390 genotyped donors, under 90% belonged to the genetic ancestry cluster associated with self-reported Caucasian donors. The study was designed to test whether signatures of past pathogen exposure could be identified by cataloging public T cell receptors. The study used immunosequencing to profile the T cell repertoires of 670 or so subjects and linked those repertoires to cytomegalovirus serostatus. A separate validation cohort of roughly 110 different subjects was used in addition to the roughly 670-subject first cohort. The study combined high-throughput TCR immunosequencing, statistical association of individual TCRs with disease status, and machine learning to predict cytomegalovirus infection status. To study patterns of TCR occurrence, a later analysis re-analyzed previously published TCR beta repertoires from under 750 donors and added high-resolution HLA genotyping. Rather than drawing on any new phenotypic data, the later analysis identified candidate immune exposures from TCR beta sequences and the way those sequences occurred across donors. In an earlier analysis of several hundred of the donors, high-throughput TCR beta sequencing was used to judge whether each TCR beta V gene segment behaved as functional or pseudogenic. Donor age, sex, ethnicity and CMV serostatus were compiled alongside the repertoire data. A later genetic analysis took genome-wide SNP genotypes for about three fifths of the 666 donors and used that subset as a discovery cohort. All discovery cohort repertoires had been generated using a single sequencing platform. HLA typing included class I and class II loci at four-digit resolution. Typing coverage differed by locus: A, B, C, DRB1 and DQB1 were typed in roughly 620-630 donors, DQA1 in about 500, DPA1 in 600 to 610, and DPB1 in 400 to 480. A handful of DR-DQ haplotypes were handled as single units for association and clustering because linkage in the cohort was strong. Among 398 genotyped donors of the cohort, an average of about 240,000 unique TCR beta nucleotide sequences were sequenced per donor, around 20% of them non-productive.

Trimming at the junction amounts to 7 bases on V and 0 bases on J, and the germline ends lie 12 bases apart. Looking up the germline V gene yields CDR1 SQVTM and CDR2 ANQGSEA. The CDR3 spans 13 residues, from the cysteine through the phenylalanine. This entry keeps only the CDR3 DNA: 39 bases, framed from base 1. The library was generated by the immunoSEQ multiplex PCR assay. For the multiplex PCR, a mixture combining 60 forward primers for TCR Vbeta segments and 13 reverse primers for TCR Jbeta segments was used. Amplification of the CDR3 region of rearranged TCR beta genes was performed with a multiplex PCR assay on genomic DNA. The Illumina HiSeq System was used to sequence the amplified TCR beta libraries as 87-base-pair reads. For the original study's pipeline: A later analysis tallied around 80 million unique TCR beta chains across the 666 repertoires, and some 10 million of those chains were shared by two or more donors. Raw reads were error-corrected and collapsed into unique sequences with a nearest-neighbor algorithm that merged closely related sequences to remove PCR and sequencing errors. CDR3 sequences were aligned to IMGT reference sequences to assign V, D and J gene segments. For a sequence to be retained, a match of at least six nucleotides was required to both a V gene segment and a J gene segment. Rearrangements were called productive when the CDR3 lacked stop codons and stayed in frame with V and J; all others were non-productive. Following IMGT convention, CDR3 was defined as the stretch from the second conserved V-encoded cysteine to the conserved J-encoded phenylalanine. The earlier analysis of 450 to 750 of the donors excluded any sequence lacking an unambiguous match to a single V gene segment. In an earlier analysis of about 590 of the donors, a V segment was called functional when productive rearrangements were above 56.7%, and segregating when the standard deviation between donors exceeded 5%. A statistical classification framework was built for diagnosing cytomegalovirus status from the catalog of TCR beta chain sequences. V and J gene assignment, in a later analysis, came from comparing TCR nucleotide sequences with IMGT/GENE-DB human TR gene sequences. The TCRdist pipeline was used in a later analysis to assign CDR3 sequences and most-parsimonious VDJ recombination scenarios. In a later analysis, each TCR beta chain was defined by its CDR3 amino acid sequence together with its V-gene family, and reads without a unique V-gene family were excluded. To address suspected cross-contamination and a sequencing artifact, a later analysis removed under 600 highly shared, low-generation-probability nucleotide sequences. A later analysis calculated a clonal expansion index for each public chain from normalized within-repertoire ranks of inferred template counts. Generation probabilities in a later analysis came from a VDJ recombination model fitted to out-of-frame rearrangements, and those results were checked against IGoR. In a later analysis, TCR-TCR, TCR-HLA and TCR-CMV co-occurrence was scored with hypergeometric tests, and a repertoire-size bias correction was applied to TCR pairs. In a later analysis, false discovery rates were estimated by permuting HLA or CMV assignments 20 times. In a later analysis, co-occurring TCRs were grouped using DBSCAN, with TCRdist sequence similarity added in when clustering inside HLA-allele-positive subsets. For co-occurrence clustering, repertoires with fewer than 30,000 or more than 120,000 public chains were excluded, along with five repertoires with anomalous nucleotide sharing. Not all clones reach the TCRdb copy of this immuneACCESS table, which keeps in-frame sequences only. Checked studies attribute under half of the gap to unresolved V genes and leave the rest unexplained. That table is the source of V, J and clone size, and D and trimming were worked out from the DNA. Within this sample are around 80,000 clones, with over 9.5% of them counted one time only. Clones ranked in the top ten supply roughly a quarter of the sample.

Overall study results and their limits: In an earlier analysis of approximately 600 of the donors, most TCR beta V segments were observed in productive rearrangements about 90% or about 30% of the time, broadly matching IMGT annotations. In both the original and validation cohorts, the classifier was reported to diagnose cytomegalovirus status with high specificity and sensitivity. A later genetic analysis associated a missense DCLRE1C variant with V-gene and J-gene trimming of TCR beta chains, and an independent cohort replicated the association. In a later analysis, TCR association rates were found to vary across HLA loci, with the most associated TCRs seen for DRB1 alleles and the fewest for HLA-C alleles. A cluster of highly shared sequence variants was judged likely to represent a technical artifact of the sequencing pipeline. According to a later genetic analysis, donors in an Asian-associated ancestry cluster had fewer N-insertions in productive TCRs than the roughly 670-donor mean. Most TCR sequences were observed very rarely across donors, whereas some public TCRs were present in many individuals. The study gave a list of 150 to 200 TCR beta chains associated with cytomegalovirus. Immune exposure information for the cohort was limited to CMV serostatus. In a later analysis, over 15,000 TCR beta sequences were associated with specific HLA alleles at a false discovery rate of 0.05. Assigning TCR associations to individual alleles was difficult when HLA alleles, especially DR and DQ, strongly co-occurred. In this cohort, only TCR beta chains were sequenced, and detectable features were limited by the absence of alpha or paired-chain data. A further reported finding was that TCR beta sequences accurately predicted the HLA-A and HLA-B alleles for most subjects in the first cohort. In vitro tests confirmed that three of the cytomegalovirus-associated TCR beta chains recognize cytomegalovirus antigens. The earlier analysis of approximately 540 of the donors excluded 15 to 20 rarely observed V segments, including chromosome 9 orphons, because counts were too low. It was suggested by the authors that the approach could potentially be generalized to other disease states and immunological phenotypes. Linkage disequilibrium might explain the correlated functional status among segregating V segments, but an unknown experimental factor could not be excluded. Several of the top co-occurrence clusters appeared to be linked to parvovirus B19, influenza, CMV and Epstein-Barr virus, according to a later analysis. Most CMV-associated TCR beta chains appeared to be HLA-restricted in a later analysis, and the HLA associations seemed to be driven largely by CMV exposure. Because some donors lacked HLA typing at each locus, the association tests relied only on the typed subset. A later analysis found that HLA-associated TCR beta chains were more clonally expanded and had lower generation probabilities than equally common non-associated chains. Presence/absence analyses assumed roughly uniform sequencing depth across donors, an assumption that may not hold. The 87-base-pair reads could not distinguish some IMGT-functional V segments, including TRBV6-2 and TRBV6-3, so those segments were excluded.

The cohort comprised fewer than 750 healthy bone marrow donors. Cohort members were all nominally healthy when sampled, although unrecorded immune exposures were likely present. The donor was CMV seropositive and belonged to the group of 270 or so seropositive cohort members. A peripheral blood sample was provided by each donor, and peripheral blood mononuclear cells were used for TCR beta sequencing. The Qiagen DNeasy Blood Extraction Kit was used to extract genomic DNA from the blood cell samples. This clone was counted between two and nine times. Its antigen is currently not known. Base qualities are not recorded, but no much larger clone differs from it by a single base.

The TCR sequence derives from a man aged 60-69 years in good health and CMV-seropositive. Sequencing input: PBMCs. The V and J genes are TRBV29-1 and TRBJ2-5, with a tentative D gene TRBD1 over 6 matching bases. The CDR3 protein sequence reads: CSATRDNQETQYF. The bases read TGCAGCGCAACCCGGGACAACCAAGAGACCCAGTACTTC.